What follows are 16 T cell receptor beta chains derived from one specimen sequenced in a study of T cells expressing NK-cell markers. TCRdb re-called the 5' RACE reads; every CDR3 protein appears as one record, without DNA. The sample includes roughly 390,000 distinct CDR3 sequences. The source material was blood T cells: a sorted CD56 or NKG2C T cell subset, CD4+ or CD8+ T cells, or bulk PBMC T cells (not recorded which). Receptors originate from a man aged 18-70 years in good health.

Here the CDR3 reads CSVEDQPINYGYTF. This chain uses TRBV29-1 with TRBJ1-2. CDR3 length: 14 amino acids. Germline CDR1 is SQVTM and CDR2 is ANQGSEA.

The CDR3 reads CSALSGHLYNSPLHF. The chain has TRBV20-1 and TRBJ1-6; no DNA is available, so the TRBD1 call from TCRdb remains unchecked. The CDR3 is 15 residues long. Germline loops: CDR1 DFQATT, CDR2 SNEGSKA (reference sequence).

The gene calls are TRBV20-1 and TRBJ2-3; TCRdb indicates TRBD1, and absent DNA this call remains unverified. This CDR3 has 15 amino acids. Germline V lookup: CDR1 DFQATT, CDR2 SNEGSKA (reference sequence). CDR3 amino acids: CSARGTGVGADTQYF.

The chain combines TRBV29-1 with TRBJ2-5; TCRdb picks TRBD1, but there is no DNA to check that call. Germline loops: CDR1 SQVTM, CDR2 ANQGSEA. The CDR3 sequence is 14 residues long. The CDR3 is CSARDTGYQETQYF.

The chain has TRBV5-1 and TRBJ1-6. CDR3 length: 14 residues. Germline lookup yields CDR1 SGHRS and CDR2 YFSETQ. The CDR3: CASSLEAVNSPLHF.

This chain connects TRBV20-1 to TRBJ2-5; TCRdb's D gene call, TRBD2, goes unchecked for lack of DNA. The CDR3 runs 16 residues. The germline V gene encodes CDR1 DFQATT and CDR2 SNEGSKA (reference sequence). The CDR3 reads CSAPRDSGGRQETQYF.

The J gene is TRBJ1-2, the V gene TRBV5-1; TCRdb picks TRBD1, but there is no DNA to check that call. Germline CDR1 reads SGHRS; CDR2 reads YFSETQ. There are 15 residues in the CDR3. The chain's CDR3 is CASSRSPGTGNGYTF.

The V call is TRBV7-2, the J call TRBJ2-7; the D gene TCRdb calls, TRBD1, cannot be checked with no DNA. CDR1 and CDR2 from the germline V gene are SGHTA and FQGNSA. The CDR3 has 13 amino acids. The CDR3 is CASSWDLAREQYF.

The V gene is TRBV7-8, the J gene TRBJ2-1; the D call of TRBD2 rests on TCRdb alone, since no DNA is present to check it. The germline CDR1 and CDR2 sequences are SGHVS and FQNEAQ. This CDR3 comprises 18 residues. The CDR3 region is CASSQSRLAGTIYNEQFF.

The gene calls are TRBV7-2 and TRBJ2-1. The CDR3 is 15 amino acids. The germline CDR1 and CDR2 sequences are SGHTA and FQGNSA. The CDR3 region is CASSLALGDKRTPFF. The full variable domain, with the rest looked up from reference TRBV7-2 and TRBJ2-1, is GAGVSQSPSNKVTEKGKDVELRCDPISGHTALYWYRQSLGQGLEFLIYFQGNSAPDKSGLPSDRFSAERTGGSVSTLTIQRTQQEDSAVYLCASSLALGDKRTPFFGPGTRLTVL.

The chain couples TRBV4-2 to TRBJ2-2; the TCRdb D gene call, TRBD2, has no DNA to confirm it. In germline, CDR1 is LGHNA, CDR2 YNFKEQ. This CDR3 has 19 residues. CDR3 sequence: CASSRPGLAGGRDTGELFF.

The gene calls are TRBV7-2 and TRBJ2-3; TCRdb's D call of TRBD2 is untestable without DNA. The CDR3 covers 15 residues. Germline V gene sequence: CDR1 SGHTA, CDR2 FQGNSA. This CDR3 is CASSTELAGAYTQYF.

The chain employs TRBV18 and TRBJ2-1. The germline V gene has CDR1 KGHSH and CDR2 LQKENI. The CDR3 totals 14 residues. The CDR3 here is CASSPRRDYNEQFF.

V usage is TRBV25-1 and J usage is TRBJ2-5; TCRdb names TRBD1, which stays unverified in the absence of DNA. The CDR3 sequence is 11 residues long. Germline lookup yields CDR1 MGHDK and CDR2 SYGVNS. CDR3 loop: CASRDRGTQYF.

The J gene is TRBJ2-7, the V gene TRBV6-1. The CDR3 has 14 amino acids. Germline values: CDR1 MNHNS, CDR2 SASEGT. The CDR3 sequence is CASSKTITSYEQYF.

V usage is TRBV12-3 or TRBV12-4 and J usage is TRBJ1-6. The CDR3 spans 13 residues. This CDR3 reads CASSFMEAGPLHF.